Below, 20 T cell receptor beta chains from the same sample are listed, as sequenced in a study of STAT3 mutations in large granular lymphocyte leukemia. General study results and limits: Every T-LGLL patient had at least one immunodominant TCRbeta clonotype.

Antigens of these TCRs are unknown. The table came from immunoSEQ multiplex PCR; TCRdb's copy has only in-frame clones and leaves some out. The data hold about 12,000 clones, with 85% observed a single time. Sequenced sample: peripheral blood mononuclear cells. These receptors were collected from a man aged 80 or over with T-cell large granular lymphocyte leukemia. Some clones in this sample may be carry-over from other donors' samples.

This sequence joins TRBV5-6 and TRBJ2-1, with D uncertain. The CDR3 is made up of 13 amino acids. V lost 4 bases and J lost 3, with 8 bases in between. Germline assignment: CDR1 SGHDT and CDR2 YYEEEE. The CDR3 protein is CASSAFNYNEQFF. CDR3 nucleotide sequence: TGTGCCAGCAGCGCCTTCAACTACAATGAGCAGTTCTTC.

This chain links TRBV5-1 with TRBJ2-1; D perhaps matches TRBD2 (5 bases). The CDR3 covers 16 residues. The V and J ends lost 0 bases and 5 bases respectively, with 15 bases between them. Germline loops: CDR1 SGHRS, CDR2 YFSETQ. CDR3 loop: CASSLALTGLNNEQFF. DNA of the CDR3: TGCGCCAGCAGCTTGGCTCTCACGGGGTTGAACAATGAGCAGTTCTTC.

CDR3 bases: TGCGCCAGCAGCCAAGGATTCGGCGGGGAGTATGGCTACACCTTC. Amino acid sequence: CASSQGFGGEYGYTF. The chain combines TRBV4-1 with TRBJ1-2; D is unclear. CDR3 length: 15 amino acids. With 1 base removed from V and 5 bases from J, the gap between germline ends came to 14 bases. Germline V lookup: CDR1 MGHRA, CDR2 YSYEKL.

The CDR3 DNA sequence: TGTGCCAGCACCCCGGACCTGTTGGATGACTACACCTTC. Encoded protein: CASTPDLLDDYTF. V is TRBV2 and J is TRBJ1-2; no clear D gene. The CDR3 is 13 amino acids. Germline V gene data show CDR1 as SNHLY and CDR2 as FYNNEI. V shed 7 bases and J shed 10 bases, with 19 bases lying between them. The full variable domain, rest sourced from reference TRBV2 and TRBJ1-2, is EPEVTQTPSHQVTQMGQEVILRCVPISNHLYFYWYRQILGQKVEFLVSFYNNEISEKSEIFDDQFSVERPDGSNFTLKIRSTKLEDSAMYFCASTPDLLDDYTFGSGTRLTVV.

The gene calls are TRBV10-3 and TRBJ2-3; no definite D call. The germline CDR1 and CDR2 sequences are ENHRY and SYGVKD. The CDR3 contains 15 residues. V shed 3 bases and J shed 0 bases, with 10 bases lying between them. This CDR3 reads CAISEPPASTDTQYF. CDR3 in DNA: TGTGCCATCAGTGAACCCCCAGCTAGCACAGATACGCAGTATTTT.

The chain combines TRBV18 with TRBJ2-7; 9 nucleotides match TRBD1. Trimming removed 6 bases from V and 3 bases from J; junction bases left unmatched: 9. The CDR3 has 15 amino acids. Germline CDR1 KGHSH, CDR2 LQKENI. CDR3 nucleotides: TGTGCCAGCTCGCGGGACAGGGTGGACGGCTACGAGCAGTACTTC. Amino acid sequence: CASSRDRVDGYEQYF.

The rearrangement uses TRBV4-3 and TRBJ1-3; possible D gene TRBD1, 6 bases. This CDR3 spans 16 amino acids. The germline V and J ends were trimmed by 1 base and 8 bases, with 18 bases remaining between them. Germline lookup yields CDR1 LGHNA and CDR2 YSLEER. The CDR3 spells CASSQGGRTGSYTIYF. The CDR3 DNA sequence: TGCGCCAGCAGCCAAGGGGGGCGTACGGGGAGCTACACCATATATTTT.

This clone was seen only a few times. V is TRBV7-9 and J is TRBJ1-2; D call uncertain. The CDR3 has 13 residues. Germline assignment: CDR1 SEHNR and CDR2 FQNEAQ (reference sequence). Trimming shortened V by 3 bases and J by 3 bases, and 8 bases separated the two germline ends. CDR3 bases: TGTGCCAGCAGCTTCCGGGAGGACTATGGCTACACCTTC. Amino acids: CASSFREDYGYTF. The full variable domain, rest sourced from reference TRBV7-9 and TRBJ1-2, is DTGVSQNPRHKITKRGQNVTFRCDPISEHNRLYWYRQTLGQGPEFLTYFQNEAQLEKSRLLSDRFSAERPKGSFSTLEIQRTEQGDSAMYLCASSFREDYGYTFGSGTRLTVV.

The chain recombines TRBV6-6 with TRBJ2-5, with TRBD1 identical over 7 bases. The J segment lost 3 bases and the V segment lost 2 bases, leaving 6 bases of the junction unmatched. The germline gives CDR1 MNHNY, CDR2 SVGAGI (reference sequence). This CDR3 has 15 residues. CDR3 amino acids: CASSYPGQQKETQYF. In DNA form, the CDR3 reads TGTGCCAGCAGTTACCCGGGACAGCAAAAAGAGACCCAGTACTTC.

V is TRBV18 and J is TRBJ2-5; D unclear. Germline CDR1 and CDR2: KGHSH and LQKENI. Deletions cut 0 bases from V and 5 bases from J, with 13 bases between. The length of the CDR3 is 15 residues. CDR3: CASSPPGSVGETQYF. CDR3 DNA: TGTGCCAGCTCACCACCGGGCAGCGTAGGGGAGACCCAGTACTTC.

V gene TRBV7-2 combines with J gene TRBJ2-7; D ambiguous. Germline assignment: CDR1 SGHTA and CDR2 FQGNSA. CDR3 length equals 14 residues. V lost 0 bases and J 3 bases, leaving 9 bases between the germline ends. CDR3 DNA: TGTGCCAGCAGCTTAGCGGGGTTACACTACGAGCAGTACTTC. Translation: CASSLAGLHYEQYF.

The chain has TRBV4-3 and TRBJ2-1; D ambiguous. This CDR3 is 13 amino acids long. Trimming pared 0 bases from V and 3 bases from J, leaving 3 bases between. Germline V gene sequence: CDR1 LGHNA, CDR2 YSLEER. The DNA of the CDR3 is TGCGCCAGCAGCCAAGACAGCTACAATGAGCAGTTCTTC. This encodes CASSQDSYNEQFF.

The chain links TRBV4-1 to TRBJ2-5; D uncertain. Germline assignment: CDR1 MGHRA and CDR2 YSYEKL. V lost 0 bases and J 6 bases, leaving 8 bases between the germline ends. This CDR3 has 13 amino acids. CDR3 residues: CASSQDEVKTQYF. CDR3 bases: TGCGCCAGCAGCCAAGATGAGGTCAAGACCCAGTACTTC.

The chain employs TRBV5-1 and TRBJ2-1; 7 nucleotides line up with TRBD1. This CDR3 spans 15 amino acids. The trim removed 0 bases at V and 2 bases at J, leaving 2 bases unmatched. Germline lookup yields CDR1 SGHRS and CDR2 YFSETQ. The CDR3 protein is CASSLDQGAYNEQFF. The CDR3 bases are TGCGCCAGCAGCTTGGACCAGGGGGCCTACAATGAGCAGTTCTTC. Filled out from reference TRBV5-1 and TRBJ2-1, the complete variable domain reads KAGVTQTPRYLIKTRGQQVTLSCSPISGHRSVSWYQQTPGQGLQFLFEYFSETQRNKGNFPGRFSGRQFSNSRSEMNVSTLELGDSALYLCASSLDQGAYNEQFFGPGTRLTVL.

The chain joins TRBV6-5 to TRBJ1-2; perhaps TRBD1 as D (6 bases). Germline loops: CDR1 MNHEY, CDR2 SVGAGI. The CDR3 consists of 12 residues. The ends were cut back, 6 bases at V and 3 bases at J, with 8 bases in the middle. The CDR3 loop reads CASSRTDYGYTF. CDR3 DNA sequence: TGTGCCAGCAGCCGGACAGACTATGGCTACACCTTC.

The rearrangement uses TRBV7-2 and TRBJ2-4, with a possible D match to TRBD1 (5 bases). CDR1 is SGHTA and CDR2 is FQGNSA in the germline V gene. Trimming shortened V by 1 base and J by 0 bases, and 13 bases separated the two germline ends. The CDR3 runs 17 residues. In DNA form, the CDR3 reads TGTGCCAGCAGCTTAGTACAGGACCTAATAGCCAAAAACATTCAGTACTTC. Its translation is CASSLVQDLIAKNIQYF.

The chain has TRBV18 and TRBJ2-5; TRBD1 matches at 7 bases. The length of the CDR3 is 14 residues. Germline CDR1 is KGHSH and CDR2 is LQKENI. Trimming at V came to 4 bases and at J to 2 bases, leaving 4 bases not matched to a gene. CDR3 sequence: CASSRPRGQETQYF. Here the CDR3 DNA reads TGTGCCAGCTCACGACCCAGGGGGCAAGAGACCCAGTACTTC.

The chain has TRBV18 and TRBJ1-6; D not resolved. Between the trimmed V and J ends, which lost 10 bases and 5 bases, there was a span of 15 bases. The CDR3 consists of 14 residues. CDR1 is KGHSH, CDR2 LQKENI, per germline. CDR3 DNA sequence: TGTGCCACCCGGGCCTCCGGGGATAATTCACCCCTCCACTTT. This gives the protein CATRASGDNSPLHF.

The chain employs TRBV30 and TRBJ1-1, with TRBD1 identical over 7 bases. Unmatched junction bases numbered 3, after V lost 5 bases and J lost 0 bases. Per germline, CDR1 GTSNPN and CDR2 SVGIG (reference sequence). The CDR3 length is 13 residues. The DNA of the CDR3 is TGTGCCTGGCGACAGGGTTTGAACACTGAAGCTTTCTTT. Translation: CAWRQGLNTEAFF. The full variable domain, with the rest looked up from reference TRBV30 and TRBJ1-1, is SQTIHQWPATLVQPVGSPLSLECTVEGTSNPNLYWYRQAAGRGLQLLFYSVGIGQISSEVPQNLSASRPQDRQFILSSKKLLLSDSGFYLCAWRQGLNTEAFFGQGTRLTVV.

V gene TRBV5-1 combines with J gene TRBJ2-2; D call uncertain. The CDR3 runs 14 residues. CDR1 is SGHRS and CDR2 is YFSETQ in the germline V gene. V was trimmed by 2 bases and J by 3 bases, leaving 8 bases between them. This CDR3 reads CASSFLTDTGELFF. DNA of the CDR3: TGCGCCAGCAGCTTTCTGACGGACACCGGGGAGCTGTTTTTT. Looking up the rest from reference TRBV5-1 and TRBJ2-2 gives the full variable domain: KAGVTQTPRYLIKTRGQQVTLSCSPISGHRSVSWYQQTPGQGLQFLFEYFSETQRNKGNFPGRFSGRQFSNSRSEMNVSTLELGDSALYLCASSFLTDTGELFFGEGSRLTVL.